The 27 T cell receptor beta chains below were found in one sample sequenced in a study of T-cell reconstitution after alpha-beta-depleted transplantation in children. Preparation of the TCRbeta library was carried out with unique molecular identifiers. TCRdb called the PCR reads again in MiXCR, with one record for every CDR3 protein. The sample contains about 260,000 distinct CDR3 sequences, approximately 8.9% of which appear only once. Source: PBMCs, mostly from graft donor cells, taken 180 days after TCRalphabeta/CD19-depleted stem cell transplant. These receptor sequences come from a male patient between 5 and 17 years old who had a stem cell transplant for acute lymphoblastic leukemia, so the T cells may come from the graft donor.

In this sample, this clonotype turned up a few times. The CDR3 nucleotides read TGTGCCAGCAGCCACATTCGGGGGACCACAGATACGCAGTATTTT. Its protein is CASSHIRGTTDTQYF. J is TRBJ2-3 and V is TRBV3-1; a possible D gene is TRBD2 (6 bases). The V gene lost 3 bases and the J gene lost 2 bases, with 12 bases spanning the gap. CDR3 length: 15 residues. The germline CDR1 and CDR2 sequences are LGHDT and YNNKEL (reference sequence).

This clonotype was picked up many times. V usage is TRBV29-1 and J usage is TRBJ1-6, with TRBD1 matching over 7 bases. Losses at the gene ends were 6 bases for V and 8 bases for J; bases not matched to a gene: 7. Germline V gene lookup returns CDR1 SQVTM and CDR2 ANQGSEA. The CDR3 totals 13 residues. DNA of the CDR3: TGCAGCGTCCGGGACAGAACTGATTCACCCCTCCACTTT. Translation: CSVRDRTDSPLHF. Full variable domain (missing parts from reference TRBV29-1 and TRBJ1-6): SAVISQKPSRDICQRGTSLTIQCQVDSQVTMMFWYRQQPGQSLTLIATANQGSEATYESGFVIDKFPISRPNLTFSTLTVSNMSPEDSSIYLCSVRDRTDSPLHFGNGTRLTVT.

This clonotype occurred many times. CDR3 protein: CASSLVRDTYEQYF. The CDR3 bases are TGTGCCAGCAGCTTAGTGCGGGACACCTACGAGCAGTACTTC. The chain employs TRBV7-2 and TRBJ2-7; D is possibly TRBD1 or TRBD2 (6 bases each). The germline CDR1 and CDR2 sequences are SGHTA and FQGNSA. The V and J ends lost 1 base and 2 bases respectively, with 9 bases between them. This CDR3 has 14 residues.

This clonotype was detected many times. V usage is TRBV10-3 and J usage is TRBJ1-1; a possible D gene is TRBD1 (5 bases). This CDR3 is built from 14 residues. Germline CDR1 reads ENHRY; CDR2 reads SYGVKD. Trimming pared 3 bases from V and 3 bases from J, leaving 11 bases between. CDR3 nucleotide sequence: TGTGCCATCAGTGATCGGGGGAGGGACACTGAAGCTTTCTTT. The encoded protein is CAISDRGRDTEAFF.

This clonotype appeared a few times. This chain uses TRBV29-1 with TRBJ1-2; possible D gene TRBD1, 5 bases. The CDR3 is 12 residues long. Germline-derived CDR1 and CDR2 are SQVTM and ANQGSEA. Trimming cost V 7 bases and J 8 bases, with 17 bases left between them. CDR3 nucleotide sequence: TGCAGCGCACCAGGGCCGGCGGGCGGCTACACCTTC. Its translation is CSAPGPAGGYTF.

This clonotype was seen many times. The chain couples TRBV18 to TRBJ2-2; D may match TRBD1 or TRBD2 (5 bases each). CDR3 length: 15 residues. V was shortened by 3 bases and J by 3 bases, with 11 bases between the two germline ends. Per germline, CDR1 KGHSH and CDR2 LQKENI. This CDR3 is CASSPGRRDTGELFF. DNA for the CDR3: TGTGCCAGCTCACCGGGACGTCGAGACACCGGGGAGCTGTTTTTT.

V usage is TRBV7-2 and J usage is TRBJ1-5; 11 bases agree with TRBD1. This CDR3 contains 16 residues. With V trimmed by 0 bases and J by 8 bases, 6 bases remained unmatched. Germline assignment: CDR1 SGHTA and CDR2 FQGNSA. The DNA of the CDR3 is TGTGCCAGCAGCTTAGCGGCAGGGACAGGGGGGGAGCCCCAGCATTTT. Protein: CASSLAAGTGGEPQHF.

This clonotype occurred many times. The chain carries TRBV4-1 and TRBJ2-1, with D uncertain. The CDR3 is made up of 12 amino acids. In germline, CDR1 is MGHRA, CDR2 YSYEKL. Trimming took off 0 bases at V and 5 bases at J, with 2 bases between the two ends. CDR3 region: CASSQDNNEQFF. The CDR3 DNA reads TGCGCCAGCAGCCAAGATAACAATGAGCAGTTCTTC.

The table lists this clonotype with many counts. The chain is built from TRBV28 and TRBJ2-5; D perhaps matches TRBD2 (7 bases). In germline, CDR1 is MDHEN, CDR2 SYDVKM. Trimming left V 6 bases short and J 4 bases short, with 15 bases between. This CDR3 is built from 14 residues. The CDR3 DNA is TGTGCCAGCAGCCCCGGCGGGGGCGGAGAGACCCAGTACTTC. Translation gives CASSPGGGGETQYF.

The sample holds many counts of this clonotype. The chain uses TRBV12-3 or TRBV12-4 and TRBJ1-5; D perhaps matches TRBD1 (5 bases). This CDR3 has 15 residues. The ends were cut back, 3 bases at V and 3 bases at J, with 12 bases in the middle. This CDR3 reads CASSFAGRNNQPQHF. CDR3 bases: TGTGCCAGCAGTTTTGCAGGGAGGAACAATCAGCCCCAGCATTTT.

This rearrangement joins TRBV5-1 to TRBJ2-7, with D perhaps TRBD1 (6 bases). The V and J ends lost 1 base and 1 base respectively, with 9 bases between them. This CDR3 has 14 amino acids. Germline V gene lookup returns CDR1 SGHRS and CDR2 YFSETQ. The CDR3, as DNA: TGCGCCAGCAGCTTGTGGACAGAATCCTACGAGCAGTACTTC. It codes for CASSLWTESYEQYF.

This clonotype was counted at least ten times. The CDR3 coding sequence is TGTGCCAGCACCCTTACAATGACTAGCGGGGGGGACAACGAGCAGTACTTC. This sequence encodes CASTLTMTSGGDNEQYF. This chain connects TRBV12-3 or TRBV12-4 to TRBJ2-7; 14 positions agree with TRBD2. The CDR3 covers 17 residues. The trim removed 7 bases at V and 5 bases at J, leaving 13 bases unmatched.

The sample holds a few counts of this clonotype. The V gene is TRBV3-1, the J gene TRBJ1-3, with D unresolved. The V and J ends lost 3 bases and 6 bases respectively, with 6 bases between them. Germline CDR1 reads LGHDT; CDR2 reads YNNKEL (reference sequence). The CDR3 is 12 amino acids. CDR3 DNA sequence: TGTGCCAGCAGCCATGCCCCAAACACCATATATTTT. Its translation: CASSHAPNTIYF.

Ten or more counts support this clonotype. J is TRBJ1-1 and V is TRBV7-9, with 8 positions matching TRBD1. V dropped 5 bases and J dropped 8; count of bases not matched to a gene: 4. Germline CDR1 is SEHNR and CDR2 is FQNEAQ (reference sequence). The CDR3 totals 12 residues. This chain's CDR3 is CASSPDRVEAFF. Written as DNA, the CDR3 is TGTGCCAGCAGCCCGGACAGGGTCGAAGCTTTCTTT.

This clonotype was observed at least ten times. An end of the junction does not agree with germline; a read error may underlie this. This chain joins TRBV28 and TRBJ2-2; D may be TRBD1 (5 bases). From germline, CDR1 is MDHEN and CDR2 SYDVKM. The CDR3 loop spans 13 amino acids. Here the CDR3 reads CASSLTVTGELFF. The CDR3 region has the DNA TGCGCCAGCAGCTTGACAGTCACCGGGGAGCTGTTTTTT.

This clonotype came up many times. The chain joins TRBV6-5 to TRBJ2-3; D call uncertain. Germline lookup yields CDR1 MNHEY and CDR2 SVGAGI. Trimming pared 2 bases from V and 1 base from J, leaving 13 bases between. The CDR3 covers 16 residues. The CDR3 here is CASSYRERLGTDTQYF. The CDR3 nucleotides read TGTGCCAGCAGTTACAGGGAACGACTCGGCACAGATACGCAGTATTTT.

This clonotype was seen at least ten times. The chain joins TRBV7-2 to TRBJ1-2, with D possibly matching TRBD1 (6 bases). The CDR3 length is 12 residues. The V gene lost 6 bases and the J gene lost 8 bases, with 13 bases spanning the gap. From germline, CDR1 is SGHTA and CDR2 FQGNSA. The CDR3 coding sequence is TGTGCCAGCAGTTCTTACAGGGAGGGCTACACCTTC. Translating gives CASSSYREGYTF.

This clonotype showed up many times. This chain links TRBV12-3 or TRBV12-4 with TRBJ1-2, with D possibly matching TRBD1 (6 bases). V dropped 5 bases and J dropped 4 bases, with 20 bases sitting between them. The CDR3 is made up of 16 amino acids. The CDR3 region is CASSPPGQKSFYGYTF. CDR3 DNA: TGTGCCAGCAGTCCCCCAGGACAGAAATCTTTCTATGGCTACACCTTC.

The sample holds many counts of this clonotype. The CDR3 region has the DNA TGTGCCAGCAGCTTGGAGCGAGACTCTGGAAACACCATATATTTT. This encodes CASSLERDSGNTIYF. This chain links TRBV5-5 with TRBJ1-3; D not certain. Germline CDR1 is SGHKS and CDR2 is YYEKEE (reference sequence). This CDR3 spans 15 amino acids. Trimming left V 0 bases short and J 0 bases short, with 7 bases between.

This rearrangement joins TRBV6-2 or TRBV6-3 to TRBJ2-1; D possibly matches TRBD1 or TRBD2 (6 bases each). Germline CDR1 and CDR2: MNHEY and SVGEGT. The CDR3 covers 16 residues. V lost 0 bases to trimming and J lost 8 bases, with 17 bases between them. The CDR3 region is CASSYSSGGIGHEQFF. CDR3 DNA: TGTGCCAGCAGTTACTCGTCCGGGGGCATCGGGCATGAGCAGTTCTTC.

This clonotype was picked up many times. CDR3 nucleotides: TGTGCCAGCAGTGGATGGGCAGGGAACTATGGCTACACCTTC. It specifies CASSGWAGNYGYTF. The gene calls are TRBV2 and TRBJ1-2; D perhaps matches TRBD1 (5 bases). The germline V gene encodes CDR1 SNHLY and CDR2 FYNNEI. CDR3 size: 14 residues. V was pared by 4 bases and J by 2 bases, with 11 bases between.

This clonotype appeared many times. The V call is TRBV4-1, the J call TRBJ2-3; TRBD2 agrees at 7 bases. Germline assignment: CDR1 MGHRA and CDR2 YSYEKL. This CDR3 has 14 residues. V dropped 3 bases and J dropped 2; count of bases not matched to a gene: 2. CDR3: CASSHRDYTDTQYF. The CDR3 DNA is TGCGCCAGCAGCCATAGGGACTACACAGATACGCAGTATTTT.

In this sample, this clonotype turned up a few times. This rearrangement joins TRBV12-3 or TRBV12-4 to TRBJ2-5; TRBD2 matches 7 bases. The CDR3 runs to 15 residues. V trimming: 1 base; J trimming: 2 bases; junction bases outside the gene matches: 4. The CDR3 spells CASSLVAGVQETQYF. The CDR3 DNA reads as TGTGCCAGCAGTTTAGTCGCGGGGGTTCAAGAGACCCAGTACTTC.

In its sample, this clonotype was seen many times. The chain uses TRBV29-1 and TRBJ1-3, with a tentative D call TRBD1 (6 bases). The CDR3 is made up of 13 amino acids. Germline V gene sequence: CDR1 SQVTM, CDR2 ANQGSEA. Between the trimmed V and J ends, which lost 7 bases and 4 bases, there was a span of 14 bases. CDR3 region: CSAARQGGNTIYF. The CDR3 DNA reads TGCAGCGCCGCTCGGCAGGGGGGAAACACCATATATTTT.

The table lists this clonotype with many counts. One junction end does not reproduce the germline sequence, and a read error may be involved. The chain recombines TRBV7-7 with TRBJ2-5, with 10 bases aligning to TRBD1. Per germline, CDR1 SSHAT and CDR2 FNYEAQ (reference sequence). The CDR3 has 15 residues. The CDR3 DNA reads TGTGCTAGCAGTATCGACAGGGGGCGAGGGGAGACCCAGTACTTC. Its protein is CASSIDRGRGETQYF.

This clonotype was seen repeatedly, ten times or more. The chain couples TRBV5-1 to TRBJ1-5; D is undetermined. The length of the CDR3 is 14 residues. Germline V gives CDR1 SGHRS, CDR2 YFSETQ. The V end lost 1 base, the J end lost 4 bases, and 9 bases lay between the germline ends. This CDR3 is CASSLMPSNQPQHF. The CDR3 DNA is TGCGCCAGCAGCTTGATGCCCTCTAATCAGCCCCAGCATTTT.

This clonotype appeared many times. The CDR3 here is CASSVVREPAYEQYF. In nucleotides, the CDR3 is TGTGCCAGCAGCGTAGTCCGGGAGCCGGCCTACGAGCAGTACTTC. This chain joins TRBV9 and TRBJ2-7, with TRBD2 as a possible D gene (6 bases). The CDR3 contains 15 residues. In germline, CDR1 is SGDLS, CDR2 YYNGEE. V was cut by 0 bases and J by 2 bases, with 12 bases left in between.